These T cell receptor beta chains were read from a single sample in a study of T cell repertoires in cytomegalovirus infection. These receptors' targets are unknown. One entry per CDR3 protein results from TCRdb running MiXCR on the reads. The sample shows around 130,000 distinct CDR3 sequences, around 25% of them seen only once. Input material: PBMCs, sequenced either directly or after in vitro stimulation (not recorded which). The source is a human donor in good health (CMV status not recorded). Some clones in this sample may be carry-over from other donors' samples. Both conserved end residues are part of each CDR3. A D gene is named only where the DNA matches it firmly. For some rows the clone size is stated as once, few or many, or as a class when expanded; others skip it.

cdr3_nt: TGTGCCAGCAGGACCGAGGTAGCGGCTTACAATGAGCAGTTCTTC; cdr3_aa: CASRTEVAAYNEQFF; j_call: TRBJ2-1; d_call: NA; v_call: TRBV12-3/TRBV12-4; clone_size: many
cdr3_nt: TGTGCCAGCAGTCCGACAGGGGGAACGATAAAGTCTGAAGCTTTCTTT; cdr3_aa: CASSPTGGTIKSEAFF; j_call: TRBJ1-1; d_call: TRBD1; v_call: TRBV6-1; clone_size: few
cdr3_nt: TGTGCCAGTAGTTGGCTCTCGGGGATCTCTGGAAACACCATATATTTT; cdr3_aa: CASSWLSGISGNTIYF; j_call: TRBJ1-3; d_call: NA; v_call: TRBV19; clone_size: NA
cdr3_nt: TGCGCCAGCAGCCAAGAGGGCCGAGTTGGCACAGATACGCAGTATTTT; cdr3_aa: CASSQEGRVGTDTQYF; j_call: TRBJ2-3; d_call: NA; v_call: TRBV4-3; clone_size: few
cdr3_nt: TGTGCCAGCAGTTTAGGGACAGGACCCTACGAGCAGTACTTC; cdr3_aa: CASSLGTGPYEQYF; j_call: TRBJ2-7; d_call: TRBD1; v_call: TRBV28; clone_size: many
cdr3_nt: TGTGCCAGCAGTTTCGTCACTGAAGCTTTCTTT; cdr3_aa: CASSFVTEAFF; j_call: TRBJ1-1; d_call: NA; v_call: TRBV12-3/TRBV12-4; clone_size: many
cdr3_nt: TGTGCCAGCAGCGGACAGTTCGGGGGTATCAACGAGCAGTACTTC; cdr3_aa: CASSGQFGGINEQYF; j_call: TRBJ2-7; d_call: NA; v_call: TRBV7-6; clone_size: many
cdr3_nt: TGTGCCACCAGCAGAGGAAAAAGGTTTGGCTACACCTTC; cdr3_aa: CATSRGKRFGYTF; j_call: TRBJ1-2; d_call: NA; v_call: TRBV15; clone_size: NA
cdr3_nt: TGTGCCAGCAGTGACTCGGGGCAGGGAGCCTACAATGAGCAGTTCTTC; cdr3_aa: CASSDSGQGAYNEQFF; j_call: TRBJ2-1; d_call: NA; v_call: TRBV6-4; clone_size: once
cdr3_nt: TGTGCCAGCAGTCCCCTTGGGGGCGCATCTCTCGGTGCCGGGGAGCTGTTTTTT; cdr3_aa: CASSPLGGASLGAGELFF; j_call: TRBJ2-2; d_call: NA; v_call: TRBV27; clone_size: NA
cdr3_nt: TGTGCCAGCAGTCACCGGACAGGGGCAAGGAACACTGAAGCTTTCTTT; cdr3_aa: CASSHRTGARNTEAFF; j_call: TRBJ1-1; d_call: TRBD1; v_call: TRBV6-2/TRBV6-3; clone_size: few
cdr3_nt: TGTGCCAGCTCATCCTTGAGACAGCCCGATCCGCTCTACGAGCAGTACTTC; cdr3_aa: CASSSLRQPDPLYEQYF; j_call: TRBJ2-7; d_call: NA; v_call: TRBV18; clone_size: few
cdr3_nt: TGTGCCAGCAGCTCCCAACGGCGCGGGAGGCCCCTCTACAATGAGCAGTTCTTC; cdr3_aa: CASSSQRRGRPLYNEQFF; j_call: TRBJ2-1; d_call: TRBD2; v_call: TRBV7-2; clone_size: NA
cdr3_nt: TGTGCCAGCAGCAAGAAGCGGGACCCCGTCGGCAATGAGCAGTTCTTC; cdr3_aa: CASSKKRDPVGNEQFF; j_call: TRBJ2-1; d_call: TRBD2; v_call: TRBV11-2; clone_size: NA
cdr3_nt: TGTGCCAGTAGTATAGCGTCCCATGGGGCCACTGAAGCTTTCTTT; cdr3_aa: CASSIASHGATEAFF; j_call: TRBJ1-1; d_call: NA; v_call: TRBV19; clone_size: NA
cdr3_nt: TGTGCCAGCAGCGAAACCGCGTGGGGGGCTAATCAGCCCCAGCATTTT; cdr3_aa: CASSETAWGANQPQHF; j_call: TRBJ1-5; d_call: NA; v_call: TRBV3-1; clone_size: NA
cdr3_nt: TGCGCCAGCGGACTCTCCGGCGAGGTCACTGAAGCTTTCTTT; cdr3_aa: CASGLSGEVTEAFF; j_call: TRBJ1-1; d_call: NA; v_call: TRBV5-1; clone_size: few
cdr3_nt: TGTGCCAGCAGTTATACAGGACTGAACACTGAAGCTTTCTTT; cdr3_aa: CASSYTGLNTEAFF; j_call: TRBJ1-1; d_call: NA; v_call: TRBV6-5; clone_size: few
cdr3_nt: TGTGCCGGGTCGGAAAGGGGAGGCCTGCCCCAGCATTTT; cdr3_aa: CAGSERGGLPQHF; j_call: TRBJ1-5; d_call: NA; v_call: TRBV6-2/TRBV6-3; clone_size: few
cdr3_nt: TGCGCCAGCAGCCTTATTGGGGGCCTGAACACTGAAGCTTTCTTT; cdr3_aa: CASSLIGGLNTEAFF; j_call: TRBJ1-1; d_call: NA; v_call: TRBV5-1; clone_size: NA
cdr3_nt: TGCAGCGTTGAACTGCGCAGGGCGGAGGGCTACACCTTC; cdr3_aa: CSVELRRAEGYTF; j_call: TRBJ1-2; d_call: NA; v_call: TRBV29-1; clone_size: few
cdr3_nt: TGTGCCAGTAGTCCCGACAGGGTGTCAGAGACCCAGTACTTC; cdr3_aa: CASSPDRVSETQYF; j_call: TRBJ2-5; d_call: TRBD1; v_call: TRBV19; clone_size: NA
cdr3_nt: TGTGCCAGCTCAACGGGGCAGCGTGAGCAGTACTTC; cdr3_aa: CASSTGQREQYF; j_call: TRBJ2-7; d_call: NA; v_call: TRBV18; clone_size: NA
cdr3_nt: TGTGCCAGCAGCATTAACAGGGAAATAAAAGGCTACACCTTC; cdr3_aa: CASSINREIKGYTF; j_call: TRBJ1-2; d_call: NA; v_call: TRBV12-3/TRBV12-4; clone_size: NA
cdr3_nt: TGTGCCAGCAGCTTAGCCGGCTATGGCTACACCTTC; cdr3_aa: CASSLAGYGYTF; j_call: TRBJ1-2; d_call: NA; v_call: TRBV7-2; clone_size: few
cdr3_nt: TGTGCCATCAGCAGGGACGAGGGAAACACCATATATTTT; cdr3_aa: CAISRDEGNTIYF; j_call: TRBJ1-3; d_call: NA; v_call: TRBV10-3; clone_size: few
cdr3_nt: TGTGCCAGCAGACCACTTTCCGGGCAGGGGAGCCACTCTGGGGCCAACGTCCTGACTTTC; cdr3_aa: CASRPLSGQGSHSGANVLTF; j_call: TRBJ2-6; d_call: NA; v_call: TRBV6-8; clone_size: NA
cdr3_nt: TGTGCCAGCAGCTTAAGACAGGGGGAGGAAGGCTACACCTTC; cdr3_aa: CASSLRQGEEGYTF; j_call: TRBJ1-2; d_call: TRBD1; v_call: TRBV7-8; clone_size: many
cdr3_nt: TGCGCCAGCAGCCCAGACCGGGACAGGGACACAGATACGCAGTATTTT; cdr3_aa: CASSPDRDRDTDTQYF; j_call: TRBJ2-3; d_call: TRBD1; v_call: TRBV4-1; clone_size: NA
cdr3_nt: TGCAGTGCTCTAAAACCGGGGCACGGTGGGGGGGCAGATACGCAGTATTTT; cdr3_aa: CSALKPGHGGGADTQYF; j_call: TRBJ2-3; d_call: TRBD2; v_call: TRBV20-1; clone_size: NA
cdr3_nt: TGTGCCAGCAGTTACTCGATCTCCGGGGATTCTAACTATGGCTACACCTTC; cdr3_aa: CASSYSISGDSNYGYTF; j_call: TRBJ1-2; d_call: NA; v_call: TRBV6-2/TRBV6-3; clone_size: many
cdr3_nt: TGTGCCAGCAGCTTAAGCAGGTTTGGCAATCAGCCCCAGCATTTT; cdr3_aa: CASSLSRFGNQPQHF; j_call: TRBJ1-5; d_call: NA; v_call: TRBV7-2; clone_size: NA
cdr3_nt: TGCAGTGCTTCCGGGACAGCAAAATACGAGCAGTACTTC; cdr3_aa: CSASGTAKYEQYF; j_call: TRBJ2-7; d_call: TRBD1; v_call: TRBV20-1; clone_size: few
cdr3_nt: TGTGCCAGCACCCCCTCGGCTAGCGGGATGTCCCCTGAGCAGTTCTTC; cdr3_aa: CASTPSASGMSPEQFF; j_call: TRBJ2-1; d_call: TRBD2; v_call: TRBV12-3/TRBV12-4; clone_size: few
cdr3_nt: TGTGCCAGCAGCTTAGGGGCTTCGAATGAGCAGTTCTTC; cdr3_aa: CASSLGASNEQFF; j_call: TRBJ2-1; d_call: NA; v_call: TRBV7-6; clone_size: many
cdr3_nt: TGCGCCAGCAGCCAAGATAAGGGCGGGGGGCGCGTGCAGTACTTC; cdr3_aa: CASSQDKGGGRVQYF; j_call: TRBJ2-7; d_call: TRBD2; v_call: TRBV4-3; clone_size: NA
cdr3_nt: TGTGCCATCAGTGGAGAGAGAAGCTATGGCTACACCTTC; cdr3_aa: CAISGERSYGYTF; j_call: TRBJ1-2; d_call: NA; v_call: TRBV10-3; clone_size: NA
cdr3_nt: TGTGCCACCGAGGCTGAGTTCCAAGAGACCCAGTACTTC; cdr3_aa: CATEAEFQETQYF; j_call: TRBJ2-5; d_call: NA; v_call: TRBV24-1; clone_size: few
cdr3_nt: TGTGCCACACGACTAGCGGAACTTGAAACTGGGGCCAACGTCCTGACTTTC; cdr3_aa: CATRLAELETGANVLTF; j_call: TRBJ2-6; d_call: TRBD2; v_call: TRBV10-3; clone_size: NA
cdr3_nt: TGTGCCAGCAGCTTAGAAGGCGGGGGCTCCTACAATGAGCAGTTCTTC; cdr3_aa: CASSLEGGGSYNEQFF; j_call: TRBJ2-1; d_call: TRBD2; v_call: TRBV11-2; clone_size: NA
cdr3_nt: TGTGCCAGCAAGTGGTCGGGCGGATCGAACACCGGGGAGCTGTTTTTT; cdr3_aa: CASKWSGGSNTGELFF; j_call: TRBJ2-2; d_call: NA; v_call: TRBV7-2; clone_size: few
cdr3_nt: TGCGCCAGCAGCCAAGATCTCATCCGGGCCAATTGGGGCTACACCTTC; cdr3_aa: CASSQDLIRANWGYTF; j_call: TRBJ1-2; d_call: NA; v_call: TRBV4-1; clone_size: few
cdr3_nt: TGTGCCAGCAAGGGGACTAGCGGGAGCCACGAGCAGTACTTC; cdr3_aa: CASKGTSGSHEQYF; j_call: TRBJ2-7; d_call: TRBD2; v_call: TRBV14; clone_size: NA
cdr3_nt: TGTGCCAGCAGCTCGTCTGGGGCCAACGTCCTGACTTTC; cdr3_aa: CASSSSGANVLTF; j_call: TRBJ2-6; d_call: NA; v_call: TRBV7-2; clone_size: many
cdr3_nt: TGTGCCAGCAGCTTAAGGGGCAACTATGGCTACACCTTC; cdr3_aa: CASSLRGNYGYTF; j_call: TRBJ1-2; d_call: NA; v_call: TRBV11-1; clone_size: NA
cdr3_nt: TGTGCCAGCAGCTTAGGAGGATGGGCTAGCGGGAGGGCCAGGGCCGCAGATACGCAGTATTTT; cdr3_aa: CASSLGGWASGRARAADTQYF; j_call: TRBJ2-3; d_call: TRBD2; v_call: TRBV7-2; clone_size: NA
cdr3_nt: TGTGCCAGCAGCCCTAGACTCGGCCCCTACGAGCAGTACTTC; cdr3_aa: CASSPRLGPYEQYF; j_call: TRBJ2-7; d_call: NA; v_call: TRBV7-6; clone_size: few
cdr3_nt: TGTGCCAGCAGTCTAACGGGGGCAGATACGCAGTATTTT; cdr3_aa: CASSLTGADTQYF; j_call: TRBJ2-3; d_call: NA; v_call: TRBV28; clone_size: few
cdr3_nt: TGTGCCTGGAGTGTAGCCGTTGGACTAGCGGGAGGGCCTTATGAGCAGTTCTTC; cdr3_aa: CAWSVAVGLAGGPYEQFF; j_call: TRBJ2-1; d_call: TRBD2; v_call: TRBV30; clone_size: NA
cdr3_nt: TGTGCCAGCAGCTTAGGGTGGACTTCGGATACGCAGTATTTT; cdr3_aa: CASSLGWTSDTQYF; j_call: TRBJ2-3; d_call: NA; v_call: TRBV7-9; clone_size: NA
cdr3_nt: TGTGCCATCAGGGACAAACAGGGGGAAGAGACCCAGTACTTC; cdr3_aa: CAIRDKQGEETQYF; j_call: TRBJ2-5; d_call: TRBD1; v_call: TRBV10-3; clone_size: NA
cdr3_nt: TGTGCCAGCAGCAGCTTGAGGTCTGGAAACACCATATATTTT; cdr3_aa: CASSSLRSGNTIYF; j_call: TRBJ1-3; d_call: NA; v_call: TRBV7-2; clone_size: many
cdr3_nt: TGCAGCGTTGAAGATCAGAAGCGAGGCACAGATACGCAGTATTTT; cdr3_aa: CSVEDQKRGTDTQYF; j_call: TRBJ2-3; d_call: NA; v_call: TRBV29-1; clone_size: NA